This T cell receptor beta chain was identified in a study of cytotoxic CD8 clonotypes in ibrutinib-treated CLL. Study background: The patient breakdown showed 11 relapsed/refractory and about 16 treatment-naive cases, with under 18 IGHV unmutated. Points from the study as a whole: T-cell clonality at baseline went above that of age-matched healthy donors and rose and fell with circulating CD8+ T-cell counts. Shared public clonotypes were rare, and on treatment they either got smaller or stayed the same. Patients with sustained remission and those progressing were sampled at differing times.

Per germline, CDR1 SGHRS and CDR2 YFSETQ. The CDR3 sequence is 14 residues long. V dropped 5 bases and J dropped 0 bases, with 10 bases sitting between them. Notes on this clone: Its antigen is unidentified.

Measured with immunoSEQ multiplex PCR; TCRdb has only the in-frame clones, and not every one. The repertoire holds about 250,000 clones, with roughly 74% as singletons. The sample consisted of PBMCs, taken after 24 months of ibrutinib treatment. The chain joins TRBV5-1 to TRBJ2-3; tentatively, D is TRBD2 (5 bases). The source of this sequence is a human donor with chronic lymphocytic leukemia. In nucleotides, the CDR3 is TGCGCCAGCAGACTAGTAACTAGCACAGATACGCAGTATTTT. Residues: CASRLVTSTDTQYF. Variable domain in full (rest from reference TRBV5-1 and TRBJ2-3): KAGVTQTPRYLIKTRGQQVTLSCSPISGHRSVSWYQQTPGQGLQFLFEYFSETQRNKGNFPGRFSGRQFSNSRSEMNVSTLELGDSALYLCASRLVTSTDTQYFGPGTRLTVL.